This T cell receptor beta chain was captured by sequencing in a study of OX40 agonist ivuxolimab in advanced cancers. Per the germline V gene, CDR1 is MNHEY and CDR2 is SMNVEV (reference sequence). This CDR3 region has 16 residues. Trimming left V 6 bases short and J 0 bases short, with 12 bases between. Excluded were patients having autoimmune disease history or systemic immunosuppression. The sample holds one count of this clone. Sequenced by immunoSEQ multiplex PCR; TCRdb stores in-frame clones only, minus some. This table has 80,000 or so clones, roughly nine tenths appearing once. The chain recombines TRBV27 with TRBJ2-6, with D possibly TRBD1 on 5 matching bases. The clonotype originates from an adult with an advanced solid tumor such as melanoma, head and neck, liver or kidney cancer. The source material was CD4+ or CD8+ T cells sorted from blood, sampled in a trial of the OX40 agonist ivuxolimab. The CDR3 region is CASRAWTSSGANVLTF. The CDR3 DNA is TGTGCCAGCAGAGCCTGGACATCCTCTGGGGCCAACGTCCTGACTTTC.